This entry lists 22 T cell receptor beta chains sequenced from one sample in a study of cytomegalovirus exposure and HLA in healthy donors. Researchers ran the PCR with 60 Vbeta and 13 Jbeta primers. TCRdb's table, derived via immunoSEQ multiplex PCR, lists solely in-frame clones and lacks some. This table holds more than 45,000 clones, about three quarters found once. Source material: PBMCs. Receptors were obtained from a woman aged 40 to 50 in good health and CMV-seropositive.

The table lists this clone with a few counts. The CDR3 reads CASSISGTDQETQYF. The DNA for the CDR3 is TGCGCCAGCAGCATCTCCGGGACAGACCAAGAGACCCAGTACTTC. The rearrangement joins TRBV5-1 to TRBJ2-5; 7 bases map to TRBD1. Germline CDR1 reads SGHRS; CDR2 reads YFSETQ. The CDR3 loop spans 15 amino acids. Trimming removed 4 bases from V and 0 bases from J; junction bases left unmatched: 6. Together with reference TRBV5-1 and TRBJ2-5, the CDR3 gives the full variable domain: KAGVTQTPRYLIKTRGQQVTLSCSPISGHRSVSWYQQTPGQGLQFLFEYFSETQRNKGNFPGRFSGRQFSNSRSEMNVSTLELGDSALYLCASSISGTDQETQYFGPGTRLLVL.

The J gene is TRBJ1-3, the V gene TRBV5-1, with D possibly matching TRBD1 (6 bases). This CDR3 is 14 amino acids long. V was pared by 1 base and J by 7 bases, with 12 bases between. Germline V gene lookup returns CDR1 SGHRS and CDR2 YFSETQ. In DNA, the CDR3 is TGCGCCAGCAGCTTGACAGGGCTTGGGAACACCATATATTTT. This encodes CASSLTGLGNTIYF.

The chain couples TRBV5-6 to TRBJ1-1; D remains unclear. The CDR3 runs to 14 residues. The V end was cut by 3 bases, the J end by 0 bases, with 9 bases between. Germline lookup yields CDR1 SGHDT and CDR2 YYEEEE. In nucleotides, the CDR3 is TGTGCCAGCAGCTATCCAGGTTTGAACACTGAAGCTTTCTTT. This encodes CASSYPGLNTEAFF.

The genes are TRBV5-1 and TRBJ1-2; TRBD1 agrees at 7 bases. The germline gives CDR1 SGHRS, CDR2 YFSETQ. The CDR3 is 14 amino acids. J was trimmed by 8 bases and V by 0 bases; bases with no gene match: 7. CDR3 loop: CASSLAEGARGYTF. The CDR3 DNA reads as TGCGCCAGCAGCTTGGCCGAGGGGGCTCGCGGCTACACCTTC.

This clone has only a few counts. This chain links TRBV6-6 with TRBJ1-1; D uncertain. The CDR3 runs 14 residues. Trimming took off 8 bases at V and 8 bases at J, with 21 bases between the two ends. Per the germline V gene, CDR1 is MNHNY and CDR2 is SVGAGI (reference sequence). The CDR3 nucleotides read TGTGCCAGCGGAGACGGCCGCCGGTCGTCCGAAGCTTTCTTT. It is translated as CASGDGRRSSEAFF.

J is TRBJ2-1 and V is TRBV12-5, with TRBD2 as a possible D gene (6 bases). CDR3 length equals 13 residues. Trimming pared 6 bases from V and 8 bases from J, leaving 14 bases between. The germline CDR1 and CDR2 sequences are LGHNT and FRNRAP. CDR3 bases: TGTGCTAGTGGCCGAGGAGGGATCTATGAGCAGTTCTTC. Protein product: CASGRGGIYEQFF. The variable domain in full, with the rest retrieved from reference TRBV12-5 and TRBJ2-1, is DARVTQTPRHKVTEMGQEVTMRCQPILGHNTVFWYRQTMMQGLELLAYFRNRAPLDDSGMPKDRFSAEMPDATLATLKIQPSEPRDSAVYFCASGRGGIYEQFFGPGTRLTVL.

This clone occurred a few times. This sequence joins TRBV6-5 and TRBJ1-4, with 7 bases fitting TRBD1. Losses at the gene ends were 3 bases for V and 5 bases for J; bases not matched to a gene: 3. CDR1 and CDR2 from the germline V gene are MNHEY and SVGAGI. The CDR3 sequence is 14 residues long. The CDR3 bases are TGTGCCAGCAGTTATGACAGGGAGAATGAAAAACTGTTTTTT. Its protein is CASSYDRENEKLFF.

This clone was seen only once. The V and J genes are TRBV19 and TRBJ1-2; 10 nucleotides line up with TRBD1. Germline V lookup: CDR1 LNHDA, CDR2 SQIVND (reference sequence). This CDR3 contains 13 residues. J was trimmed by 7 bases and V by 6 bases; bases with no gene match: 5. The CDR3 coding sequence is TGTGCCAGTAGCTGGGGGGACAGGGGTGGCTACACCTTC. It encodes CASSWGDRGGYTF.

The chain links TRBV25-1 to TRBJ1-2, with TRBD1 matching over 7 bases. CDR1 and CDR2 from the germline V gene are MGHDK and SYGVNS. V shed 6 bases, J shed 6 bases, and the junction held 13 bases outside the gene matches. CDR3 length: 15 amino acids. The CDR3 DNA reads as TGTGCCAGCAGACACTCGACAGGGAAGATCGATGGCTACACCTTC. Protein: CASRHSTGKIDGYTF.

A few counts support this clone. The chain carries TRBV10-2 and TRBJ2-1; D might be TRBD2 (5 bases). CDR1 is WSHSY, CDR2 SAAADI, per germline. The V gene lost 8 bases and the J gene lost 7 bases, with 9 bases spanning the gap. The CDR3 is made up of 11 amino acids. CDR3 nucleotides: TGCGCCAGCGGCCGGGGAAATGAGCAGTTCTTC. Translated, it gives CASGRGNEQFF.

This clone was counted once. The gene calls are TRBV19 and TRBJ1-4; D unresolved. The CDR3 is 13 amino acids. CDR1 and CDR2 (germline): LNHDA, SQIVND (reference sequence). Trimming removed 7 bases at V and 5 bases at J, with 11 bases between. As DNA, the CDR3 is TGTGCCAGTACGAGTGACTCGAATGAAAAACTGTTTTTT. Translated, it gives CASTSDSNEKLFF.

The rearrangement links TRBV29-1 to TRBJ1-4; weak D call: TRBD1 (5 bases). The CDR3 has 11 residues. Trimming took off 4 bases at V and 6 bases at J, with 6 bases between the two ends. Per germline, CDR1 SQVTM and CDR2 ANQGSEA. The CDR3 DNA reads as TGCAGCGTTGGGGGCTATGAAAAACTGTTTTTT. Its translation is CSVGGYEKLFF.

V and J are TRBV28 and TRBJ1-3; TRBD1 aligns across 7 bases. Germline V gives CDR1 MDHEN, CDR2 SYDVKM. J was trimmed by 2 bases and V by 6 bases; bases with no gene match: 4. The CDR3 has 14 amino acids. The DNA of the CDR3 is TGTGCCAGCAGAGATGACAGGGCTGGAAACACCATATATTTT. Amino acid sequence: CASRDDRAGNTIYF.

This clone came up a few times. This rearrangement joins TRBV28 to TRBJ2-2, with 12 bases identical to TRBD1. CDR1 and CDR2 from the germline V gene are MDHEN and SYDVKM. The CDR3 is made up of 16 amino acids. V shed 11 bases, J shed 7 bases, and the junction held 14 bases outside the gene matches. The CDR3, as DNA: TGTGCCCCAGGGAGAGGGGACAGGGGGCCCCGCGGGGAGCTGTTTTTT. It specifies CAPGRGDRGPRGELFF.

The chain carries TRBV19 and TRBJ1-5; D uncertain. CDR1 and CDR2 from the germline V gene are LNHDA and SQIVND (reference sequence). The CDR3 is 14 amino acids. Trimming stripped 6 bases from V and 7 bases from J, with 16 bases between. CDR3 sequence reads: CASSPTAREQPQHF. CDR3 in DNA: TGTGCCAGTAGCCCGACGGCGAGGGAGCAGCCCCAGCATTTT.

The CDR3 region has the DNA TGTGCCAGCAGCTTTTCAGGGGGACTCCACTATGGCTACACCTTC. This encodes CASSFSGGLHYGYTF. V gene TRBV7-2 combines with J gene TRBJ1-2, with 7 positions matching TRBD1. V lost 3 bases to trimming and J lost 3 bases; unmatched junction nucleotides: 7. Germline V gives CDR1 SGHTA, CDR2 FQGNSA. CDR3 length: 15 amino acids. The full variable domain, rest sourced from reference TRBV7-2 and TRBJ1-2, is GAGVSQSPSNKVTEKGKDVELRCDPISGHTALYWYRQSLGQGLEFLIYFQGNSAPDKSGLPSDRFSAERTGGSVSTLTIQRTQQEDSAVYLCASSFSGGLHYGYTFGSGTRLTVV.

The J gene is TRBJ1-1, the V gene TRBV27, with D perhaps TRBD1 (5 bases). The germline V gene encodes CDR1 MNHEY and CDR2 SMNVEV (reference sequence). This CDR3 spans 15 amino acids. V was trimmed by 8 bases and J by 4 bases, leaving 20 bases between them. This chain's CDR3 is CASGPRATRSTEAFF. The CDR3 DNA follows: TGTGCCAGCGGTCCCAGGGCGACCCGAAGCACTGAAGCTTTCTTT.

V and J are TRBV5-1 and TRBJ1-4, with D perhaps TRBD1 (6 bases). V was trimmed by 6 bases and J by 6 bases, leaving 15 bases between them. Per the germline V gene, CDR1 is SGHRS and CDR2 is YFSETQ. This CDR3 region has 14 residues. CDR3 nucleotides: TGCGCCAGCAAGGGACACTCAGAGGATGAAAAACTGTTTTTT. Translating it yields CASKGHSEDEKLFF. The full variable domain, with the rest looked up from reference TRBV5-1 and TRBJ1-4, is KAGVTQTPRYLIKTRGQQVTLSCSPISGHRSVSWYQQTPGQGLQFLFEYFSETQRNKGNFPGRFSGRQFSNSRSEMNVSTLELGDSALYLCASKGHSEDEKLFFGSGTQLSVL.

The V gene is TRBV4-3, the J gene TRBJ2-7; D may be TRBD1 (6 bases). V was trimmed by 4 bases and J by 3 bases, leaving 16 bases between them. Germline V gene lookup returns CDR1 LGHNA and CDR2 YSLEER. The CDR3 contains 15 residues. CDR3 region: CASSLGQLGLYEQYF. CDR3 DNA sequence: TGCGCCAGCAGCCTCGGACAGTTGGGGCTCTACGAGCAGTACTTC.

The chain couples TRBV5-5 to TRBJ1-5; D is unresolved. In germline, CDR1 is SGHKS, CDR2 YYEKEE (reference sequence). The V gene lost 6 bases and the J gene lost 5 bases, with 12 bases spanning the gap. The length of the CDR3 is 13 residues. The CDR3 coding sequence is TGTGCCAGCACCTTTCGTCCGGATCAGCCCCAGCATTTT. Translating gives CASTFRPDQPQHF.

The J gene is TRBJ2-7, the V gene TRBV5-4; 7 nucleotides line up with TRBD2. Per germline, CDR1 SGHNT and CDR2 YYREEE (reference sequence). J gave up 4 bases and V 0 bases, and 4 bases lay outside the gene matches. This CDR3 has 14 amino acids. The CDR3 loop reads CASSLEGLGYEQYF. The DNA of the CDR3 is TGTGCCAGCAGCTTGGAAGGACTAGGGTACGAGCAGTACTTC.

In this sample, this clone turned up once. The chain links TRBV6-1 to TRBJ1-2; the match to TRBD1 covers 9 bases. The CDR3 extends over 13 amino acids. Germline CDR1 MNHNS, CDR2 SASEGT. Trimming at V came to 4 bases and at J to 6 bases, leaving 3 bases not matched to a gene. The CDR3 sequence: CASSVRDRDGYTF. CDR3 in DNA: TGTGCCAGCAGTGTCCGGGACAGGGATGGCTACACCTTC.